The present entry profiles one T cell receptor beta chain with its context. Its antigen is currently unknown. The data were obtained in a study of T cell clones after liver transplantation. Study-wide context: Third-party-reactive TCRbeta sequences from pre-transplant mixed lymphocyte reactions served as antigen-independent comparators. Tolerant meant at least one year fully off immunosuppression without liver enzymes above twice normal.

Per the germline V gene, CDR1 is SGDLS and CDR2 is YYNGEE. The CDR3 has 15 amino acids. Between the trimmed V and J ends, which lost 0 bases and 8 bases, there was a span of 16 bases. General observations from the study: Circulating graft-donor-reactive CD4 TCRbeta sequences fell significantly post-transplant in 5 of 8 subjects. Low donor cell numbers restricted donor-reactive repertoire measurement in a couple of subjects.

The protocol was immunoSEQ multiplex PCR, while the TCRdb copy is restricted to in-frame clones and leaves out a portion. The sample shows 99,000 or so clones, 75% to 90% of them seen only once. The chain joins TRBV9 to TRBJ2-3; a weak D match, TRBD2 (5 bases). The sequence was collected from a human donor who received a liver transplant. Here the sequenced sample was CD4+ T cells from blood, taken before liver transplant. The CDR3 loop reads CASSVGSYRAGTQYF. CDR3 in DNA: TGTGCCAGCAGCGTAGGAAGCTACCGGGCGGGTACGCAGTATTTT.